The 26 T cell receptor beta chains below come from one sample, sequenced in a study of response to subunit inactivated influenza vaccine. MiXCR, applied by TCRdb to the RT-PCR reads, yields one record per CDR3 protein. The repertoire holds about 570,000 distinct CDR3 sequences, with roughly 12% as singletons. A further study also used this sample, focusing on T cells expressing NK-cell markers. That source reports: The TCR beta cDNA came from 5'RACE template switching with UMIs.

Sample: PBMCs from blood, taken on the day of vaccination. The receptors originated from a man aged 50-59 years who received an inactivated influenza vaccine.

In its sample, this clonotype was seen many times. The V gene is TRBV5-1, the J gene TRBJ2-5; 10 nucleotides line up with TRBD2. The germline gives CDR1 SGHRS, CDR2 YFSETQ. The trim removed 3 bases at V and 7 bases at J, leaving 12 bases unmatched. The CDR3 runs to 16 residues. The CDR3, as DNA: TGCGCCAGCAGCTCCGCTAGCGGGGGCCCAACGGGGACCCAGTACTTC. Encoded protein: CASSSASGGPTGTQYF.

This clonotype was counted ten times or more. The rearrangement joins TRBV7-9 to TRBJ2-3; no clear D gene. V gave up 7 bases and J gave up 4 bases, with 9 bases separating them. The CDR3 consists of 12 residues. Per the germline V gene, CDR1 is SEHNR and CDR2 is FQNEAQ (reference sequence). DNA of the CDR3: TGTGCCAGCATGGGTATGGCAGATACGCAGTATTTT. Amino acids: CASMGMADTQYF.

In this sample, this clonotype turned up many times. The chain uses TRBV5-1 and TRBJ2-6; maybe TRBD1 (6 bases). Looked up from germline, CDR1 is SGHRS and CDR2 is YFSETQ. This CDR3 comprises 16 residues. V lost 0 bases and J 0 bases, leaving 7 bases between the germline ends. In DNA, the CDR3 is TGCGCCAGCAGCTTGGACAGGGTCTCTGGGGCCAACGTCCTGACTTTC. It specifies CASSLDRVSGANVLTF. Full variable domain (rest looked up from reference TRBV5-1 and TRBJ2-6): KAGVTQTPRYLIKTRGQQVTLSCSPISGHRSVSWYQQTPGQGLQFLFEYFSETQRNKGNFPGRFSGRQFSNSRSEMNVSTLELGDSALYLCASSLDRVSGANVLTFGAGSRLTVL.

The chain couples TRBV10-2 to TRBJ2-2, with D possibly TRBD1 on 6 matching bases. Trimming cost V 10 bases and J 3 bases, with 15 bases left between them. CDR3 length equals 14 residues. Germline V CDR1 and CDR2: WSHSY, SAAADI. Here the CDR3 reads CATATGLDTGELFF. CDR3 nucleotide sequence: TGCGCCACCGCTACAGGGTTGGACACCGGGGAGCTGTTTTTT.

This clonotype was seen only a few times. J is TRBJ2-5 and V is TRBV30, with TRBD2 matching over 11 bases. The CDR3 is made up of 14 amino acids. The trim removed 3 bases at V and 7 bases at J, leaving 7 bases unmatched. Germline CDR1 reads GTSNPN; CDR2 reads SVGIG (reference sequence). As DNA, the CDR3 is TGTGCCTGGAGCTCTAGCGGGAGGAAATTGACCCAGTACTTC. Protein sequence: CAWSSSGRKLTQYF.

The chain employs TRBV10-3 and TRBJ2-3; 14 bases fit TRBD2. The CDR3 sequence is 19 residues long. The V segment lost 6 bases and the J segment 0 bases; nucleotides outside the gene matches: 11. Germline loops: CDR1 ENHRY, CDR2 SYGVKD. The CDR3: CAISGRGLAGDKSTDTQYF. For the CDR3, the DNA is TGTGCCATCAGCGGACGGGGACTAGCGGGAGATAAAAGCACAGATACGCAGTATTTT.

Ten or more counts support this clonotype. V gene TRBV5-1 combines with J gene TRBJ2-1, with 8 bases that match TRBD2. The germline gives CDR1 SGHRS, CDR2 YFSETQ. CDR3 length equals 15 residues. The junction had 9 bases not matched to a gene; V was cut back by 7 bases and J by 3 bases. The CDR3 nucleotides read TGCGCCAGCCGGCTAACCGGGACTAGCTACAATGAGCAGTTCTTC. It translates to CASRLTGTSYNEQFF.

The V call is TRBV7-9, the J call TRBJ2-2; 9 nucleotides agree with TRBD1. V was pared by 5 bases and J by 6 bases, with 7 bases of the junction left unmatched. In germline, CDR1 is SEHNR, CDR2 FQNEAQ (reference sequence). CDR3 length equals 15 residues. CDR3 bases: TGTGCCAGCAGCACCGGACAGGGGTGGGCCGGGGAGCTGTTTTTT. It specifies CASSTGQGWAGELFF.

The chain employs TRBV7-6 and TRBJ2-3; D is perhaps TRBD2 (5 bases). The CDR3 extends over 12 amino acids. Germline lookup yields CDR1 SGHVS and CDR2 FNYEAQ. V dropped 4 bases and J dropped 10 bases, with 12 bases sitting between them. CDR3 sequence reads: CASSSPVEAQYF. The DNA for the CDR3 is TGTGCCAGCAGCTCCCCAGTGGAGGCGCAGTATTTT. The full variable domain, in which reference TRBV7-6 and TRBJ2-3 provide the parts outside the CDR3, is GAGVSQSPRYKVTKRGQDVALRCDPISGHVSLYWYRQALGQGPEFLTYFNYEAQQDKSGLPNDRFSAERPEGSISTLTIQRTEQRDSAMYRCASSSPVEAQYFGPGTRLTVL.

This clonotype was seen a handful of times. J is TRBJ1-6 and V is TRBV5-1; TRBD1 might be the D (6 bases). This CDR3 region has 15 residues. In germline, CDR1 is SGHRS, CDR2 YFSETQ. Trimming took off 3 bases at V and 7 bases at J, with 14 bases between the two ends. CDR3 DNA: TGCGCCAGCAGCTCCGAGGGGGATGGGAATTCACCCCTCCACTTT. It translates to CASSSEGDGNSPLHF. The variable domain in full, completed from reference TRBV5-1 and TRBJ1-6, reads KAGVTQTPRYLIKTRGQQVTLSCSPISGHRSVSWYQQTPGQGLQFLFEYFSETQRNKGNFPGRFSGRQFSNSRSEMNVSTLELGDSALYLCASSSEGDGNSPLHFGNGTRLTVT.

This clonotype was seen only a few times. The rearrangement links TRBV20-1 to TRBJ2-4; TRBD2 aligns across 12 bases. CDR3 length: 15 residues. Germline-derived CDR1 and CDR2 are DFQATT and SNEGSKA (reference sequence). Unmatched junction bases numbered 2, after V lost 5 bases and J lost 0 bases. The CDR3 loop is CSAELAGGAKNIQYF. CDR3 nucleotides: TGCAGTGCTGAACTAGCGGGGGGAGCCAAAAACATTCAGTACTTC.

The chain uses TRBV7-3 and TRBJ2-2; tentative D call: TRBD2 (6 bases). This CDR3 has 16 residues. Trimming removed 4 bases from V and 3 bases from J, with 15 bases in between. Germline V gene sequence: CDR1 SGHTA, CDR2 FQGTGA. The CDR3 DNA sequence: TGTGCCAGCAGCTCCCTAGGAGGGGCTGACACCGGGGAGCTGTTTTTT. Protein product: CASSSLGGADTGELFF.

In this sample, this clonotype turned up many times. This chain joins TRBV20-1 and TRBJ1-5; TRBD1 might be the D (5 bases). The CDR3 length is 16 residues. The germline CDR1 and CDR2 sequences are DFQATT and SNEGSKA (reference sequence). Deletions cut 6 bases from V and 1 base from J, with 19 bases between. The CDR3 sequence is CSAPRRGSRSNQPQHF. The CDR3 DNA is TGCAGTGCCCCCAGGCGGGGCAGTAGGAGCAATCAGCCCCAGCATTTT.

V usage is TRBV6-1 and J usage is TRBJ1-2, with unresolved D. V lost 6 bases and J lost 3, with 20 bases in between. Germline V gives CDR1 MNHNS, CDR2 SASEGT. This CDR3 has 16 amino acids. The CDR3 region is CASSSSTEEGHYGYTF. CDR3 coding DNA: TGTGCCAGCAGCTCGAGTACCGAGGAGGGCCACTATGGCTACACCTTC.

This clonotype was seen many times. The rearrangement joins TRBV30 to TRBJ2-5, with 7 positions matching TRBD2. This CDR3 comprises 14 residues. The V gene end was trimmed by 0 bases and the J gene end by 6 bases; junction bases not matched to a gene: 7. From germline, CDR1 is GTSNPN and CDR2 SVGIG (reference sequence). CDR3: CAWSVPGRKKTQYF. CDR3 DNA: TGTGCCTGGAGTGTACCCGGGAGGAAAAAGACCCAGTACTTC.

This clonotype was detected ten times or more. The rearrangement joins TRBV20-1 to TRBJ1-4; D uncertain. CDR1 is DFQATT, CDR2 SNEGSKA, per germline (reference sequence). Trimming took off 0 bases at V and 7 bases at J, with 12 bases between the two ends. The length of the CDR3 is 14 residues. The CDR3 reads CSARDTRRVEKLFF. The CDR3 DNA sequence: TGCAGTGCTAGAGATACTCGGAGGGTTGAAAAACTGTTTTTT.

V usage is TRBV11-2 and J usage is TRBJ2-7; D may be TRBD1 (5 bases). The CDR3 totals 18 residues. The V and J ends lost 1 base and 6 bases respectively, with 25 bases between them. Germline CDR1 is SGHAT and CDR2 is FQNNGV. The DNA of the CDR3 is TGTGCCAGCAGCTTAGTAGGGAATTTCATAGGCAGGCAGGGCGAGCAGTACTTC. It encodes CASSLVGNFIGRQGEQYF.

The rearrangement joins TRBV7-6 to TRBJ2-2; 7 bases are shared with TRBD2. V was pared by 7 bases and J by 3 bases, with 11 bases of the junction left unmatched. The CDR3 runs 16 residues. Germline lookup yields CDR1 SGHVS and CDR2 FNYEAQ. CDR3 coding DNA: TGTGCCAGCAAGTATGAGACTAGCAGAGACACCGGGGAGCTGTTTTTT. Protein: CASKYETSRDTGELFF.

Many counts were recorded for this clonotype. The CDR3 DNA reads TGTGCCAGCAGTTTTACAGGGGTTAGCACAGATACGCAGTATTTT. Its translation: CASSFTGVSTDTQYF. V and J are TRBV28 and TRBJ2-3; 7 positions agree with TRBD1. The J segment lost 0 bases and the V segment lost 3 bases, leaving 3 bases of the junction unmatched. This CDR3 has 15 residues. Germline-derived CDR1 and CDR2 are MDHEN and SYDVKM.

V gene TRBV20-1 combines with J gene TRBJ2-3; a weak D match, TRBD2 (6 bases). Germline CDR1 is DFQATT and CDR2 is SNEGSKA (reference sequence). The V gene lost 6 bases and the J gene lost 8 bases, with 21 bases spanning the gap. The CDR3 has 14 residues. CDR3 in DNA: TGCAGTGCCCCCGGAGGAGGGCGGGGAGTTACGCAGTATTTT. Translating it yields CSAPGGGRGVTQYF.

V and J are TRBV10-3 and TRBJ2-1, with 11 bases lining up with TRBD2. Germline CDR1 and CDR2: ENHRY and SYGVKD. The CDR3 spans 16 residues. V lost 3 bases, J lost 9 bases, and 10 bases stayed unmatched. The CDR3 DNA follows: TGTGCCATCAGTGATAGGAACCTAGCGGGAGGAATTGAGCAGTTCTTC. Its protein product is CAISDRNLAGGIEQFF.

This clonotype was counted ten times or more. The chain joins TRBV3-1 to TRBJ2-5, with D hard to call. Trimming removed 0 bases from V and 7 bases from J, with 6 bases in between. Per the germline V gene, CDR1 is LGHDT and CDR2 is YNNKEL (reference sequence). The CDR3 spans 12 residues. The DNA of the CDR3 is TGTGCCAGCAGCCAAGATAGGAGGACCCAGTACTTC. Protein product: CASSQDRRTQYF.

The J gene is TRBJ2-1, the V gene TRBV7-3; D is uncertain. The CDR3 covers 15 residues. The germline gives CDR1 SGHTA, CDR2 FQGTGA. V was pared by 5 bases and J by 5 bases, with 16 bases between. CDR3 DNA sequence: TGTGCCAGCAGCCCTTTCCCGAGCGAACACAATGAGCAGTTCTTC. This codes for CASSPFPSEHNEQFF.

This clonotype was counted between two and nine times. The V call is TRBV5-5, the J call TRBJ2-7; 7 nucleotides agree with TRBD2. The trim removed 0 bases at V and 1 base at J, leaving 10 bases unmatched. The CDR3 is 17 residues long. CDR1 is SGHKS and CDR2 is YYEKEE in the germline V gene (reference sequence). The CDR3 sequence is CASSLAARDYLSYEQYF. The CDR3 DNA sequence: TGTGCCAGCAGCTTGGCCGCCCGGGACTACTTATCCTACGAGCAGTACTTC.

This clonotype was seen only a few times. V gene TRBV11-3 combines with J gene TRBJ2-1; D gene uncertain. Germline V gene sequence: CDR1 SGHNT, CDR2 YENEEA. Trimming removed 5 bases at V and 0 bases at J, with 11 bases between. The length of the CDR3 is 15 residues. In DNA, the CDR3 is TGTGCCAGCAGCAAACTCGGAAGCTCCTACAATGAGCAGTTCTTC. It encodes CASSKLGSSYNEQFF.

This sequence joins TRBV6-1 and TRBJ2-7, with 9 bases identical to TRBD1. With 5 bases clipped from V and 3 bases from J, the junction kept 17 bases outside the gene matches. CDR3 length: 18 amino acids. Looked up from germline, CDR1 is MNHNS and CDR2 is SASEGT. The CDR3 protein is CASSTPGQGAANFYEQYF. Written as DNA, the CDR3 is TGTGCCAGCAGTACACCGGGACAGGGCGCCGCCAACTTCTACGAGCAGTACTTC.